The 28 T cell receptor beta chains below all came from one sample that was sequenced in a study of cytomegalovirus exposure and HLA in healthy donors. The PCR contained 60 Vbeta and 13 Jbeta primers. Assay used: immunoSEQ multiplex PCR; TCRdb lists only in-frame clones, some missing. The sample lists 210,000 or so clones; around 80% were seen once. Sequences were obtained from PBMCs. These receptors were taken from a boy younger than 18 in good health and CMV-seronegative.

The V and J genes are TRBV7-9 and TRBJ1-1; no clear D gene. Trimming removed 0 bases at V and 3 bases at J, with 8 bases between. CDR3 size: 14 residues. Germline V gene lookup returns CDR1 SEHNR and CDR2 FQNEAQ (reference sequence). The CDR3 loop reads CASSLARRDTEAFF. The CDR3 DNA is TGTGCCAGCAGCTTAGCGCGGAGGGACACTGAAGCTTTCTTT.

This clone was observed a few times. This rearrangement joins TRBV19 to TRBJ1-1, with 10 bases fitting TRBD1. The CDR3 totals 17 residues. Trimming removed 4 bases from V and 0 bases from J; junction bases left unmatched: 8. Germline CDR1 reads LNHDA; CDR2 reads SQIVND (reference sequence). The CDR3 is CASSTDRGGWVNTEAFF. DNA for the CDR3: TGTGCCAGTAGTACGGACAGGGGGGGATGGGTGAACACTGAAGCTTTCTTT.

CDR3 amino acids: CASSSKSTGANTEAFF. DNA of the CDR3: TGTGCCAGCTCATCTAAATCAACAGGGGCGAACACTGAAGCTTTCTTT. The chain joins TRBV18 to TRBJ1-1, with TRBD1 matching 7 bases. Germline V gene lookup returns CDR1 KGHSH and CDR2 LQKENI. The CDR3 loop spans 16 amino acids. V was pared by 5 bases and J by 1 base, with 10 bases of the junction left unmatched.

The rearrangement links TRBV30 to TRBJ2-1; possible D gene TRBD1, 5 bases. Trimming left V 1 base short and J 1 base short, with 11 bases between. The CDR3 consists of 15 residues. CDR1 and CDR2 from the germline V gene are GTSNPN and SVGIG (reference sequence). The DNA of the CDR3 is TGTGCCTGGAGTGCCTCCGACAGATCCTACAATGAGCAGTTCTTC. It is translated as CAWSASDRSYNEQFF.

This rearrangement joins TRBV11-3 to TRBJ2-5; 7 bases are shared with TRBD2. The CDR3 extends over 15 amino acids. Germline-derived CDR1 and CDR2 are SGHNT and YENEEA. Trimming removed 5 bases from V and 7 bases from J; junction bases left unmatched: 13. CDR3 sequence: CASSDRAGQRGTQYF. The CDR3 nucleotides read TGTGCCAGCAGCGACCGAGCGGGGCAAAGGGGGACCCAGTACTTC. The full variable domain, with the rest looked up from reference TRBV11-3 and TRBJ2-5, is EAGVVQSPRYKIIEKKQPVAFWCNPISGHNTLYWYLQNLGQGPELLIRYENEEAVDDSQLPKDRFSAERLKGVDSTLKIQPAELGDSAVYLCASSDRAGQRGTQYFGPGTRLLVL.

The chain joins TRBV2 to TRBJ1-1; tentative D call: TRBD1 (5 bases). The CDR3 covers 14 residues. Between the trimmed V and J ends, which lost 6 bases and 1 base, there was a span of 12 bases. Looked up from germline, CDR1 is SNHLY and CDR2 is FYNNEI. The CDR3 loop reads CASRDWGGNTEAFF. The CDR3 coding sequence is TGTGCCAGCAGGGATTGGGGGGGGAACACTGAAGCTTTCTTT.

The chain is built from TRBV5-1 and TRBJ2-1; 8 nucleotides line up with TRBD2. This CDR3 has 15 residues. The V gene's germline CDR1 is SGHRS and CDR2 YFSETQ. The ends lost 0 bases at V and 8 bases at J; junction bases unmatched: 7. The CDR3 is CASSLATSGLDEQFF. CDR3 in DNA: TGCGCCAGCAGCTTGGCCACTAGCGGCCTCGATGAGCAGTTCTTC. Drawing the rest from reference TRBV5-1 and TRBJ2-1, the complete variable domain is KAGVTQTPRYLIKTRGQQVTLSCSPISGHRSVSWYQQTPGQGLQFLFEYFSETQRNKGNFPGRFSGRQFSNSRSEMNVSTLELGDSALYLCASSLATSGLDEQFFGPGTRLTVL.

About this clone: A read error may produce the germline difference seen at one junction end. CDR3 bases: TGTGCCAGCAGCTTCACTCCTACGACAGGGCTCAATGAACAGTTCTTC. This codes for CASSFTPTTGLNEQFF. This rearrangement joins TRBV7-9 to TRBJ2-1; TRBD1 agrees at 7 bases. The CDR3 is 16 residues long. The germline gives CDR1 SEHNR, CDR2 FQNEAQ (reference sequence).

DNA for the CDR3: TGTGCCAGCAGCCTGACAGGACGGAATTCACCCCTCCACTTT. Translation: CASSLTGRNSPLHF. This chain connects TRBV2 to TRBJ1-6; D possibly corresponds to TRBD1 (6 bases). V gave up 6 bases and J gave up 7 bases, with 13 bases separating them. The germline gives CDR1 SNHLY, CDR2 FYNNEI. This CDR3 is 14 amino acids long.

The chain recombines TRBV7-8 with TRBJ2-5; a weak D match, TRBD1 (5 bases). The CDR3 runs to 15 residues. In germline, CDR1 is SGHVS, CDR2 FQNEAQ. V lost 1 base and J 1 base, leaving 10 bases between the germline ends. DNA for the CDR3: TGTGCCAGCAGCTTAGGTGGCAGGGCCCAAGAGACCCAGTACTTC. It translates to CASSLGGRAQETQYF.

V and J are TRBV2 and TRBJ2-3, with 14 bases fitting TRBD2. There are 15 residues in the CDR3. CDR1 and CDR2 from the germline V gene are SNHLY and FYNNEI. With 5 bases clipped from V and 4 bases from J, the junction kept 2 bases outside the gene matches. In DNA form, the CDR3 reads TGTGCCAGCAGTCAGACTAGCGGGGGGGCAGATACGCAGTATTTT. Translated: CASSQTSGGADTQYF. The full variable domain, in which reference TRBV2 and TRBJ2-3 provide the parts outside the CDR3, is EPEVTQTPSHQVTQMGQEVILRCVPISNHLYFYWYRQILGQKVEFLVSFYNNEISEKSEIFDDQFSVERPDGSNFTLKIRSTKLEDSAMYFCASSQTSGGADTQYFGPGTRLTVL.

The chain recombines TRBV13 with TRBJ1-1; TRBD1 might be the D (5 bases). This CDR3 is built from 15 residues. The V end lost 0 bases, the J end lost 2 bases, and 10 bases lay between the germline ends. Germline loops: CDR1 PRHDT, CDR2 FYEKMQ (reference sequence). Written as DNA, the CDR3 is TGTGCCAGCAGCTTAGGGACAGCTATCAACACTGAAGCTTTCTTT. This codes for CASSLGTAINTEAFF. Variable domain in full (rest from reference TRBV13 and TRBJ1-1): AAGVIQSPRHLIKEKRETATLKCYPIPRHDTVYWYQQGPGQDPQFLISFYEKMQSDKGSIPDRFSAQQFSDYHSELNMSSLELGDSALYFCASSLGTAINTEAFFGQGTRLTVV.

This chain links TRBV25-1 with TRBJ2-5; possibly TRBD2 for D (6 bases). This CDR3 is built from 15 residues. Germline V gene lookup returns CDR1 MGHDK and CDR2 SYGVNS. The V and J ends lost 5 bases and 1 base respectively, with 14 bases between them. The CDR3 here is CASSQTRDFQETQYF. CDR3 coding DNA: TGTGCCAGCAGTCAAACCCGGGACTTCCAAGAGACCCAGTACTTC.

This rearrangement joins TRBV5-1 to TRBJ2-1, with a tentative D call TRBD1 (6 bases). With 4 bases removed from V and 7 bases from J, the gap between germline ends came to 18 bases. Germline V gene sequence: CDR1 SGHRS, CDR2 YFSETQ. The CDR3 is 15 residues long. The CDR3 nucleotides are TGCGCCAGCAGCCTCTGGACAGCCGAGGGAAATGAGCAGTTCTTC. The encoded protein is CASSLWTAEGNEQFF.

In DNA, the CDR3 is TGTGCCAGCAGCCCCAGGCTTGTCCTTACCTACGAGCAGTACTTC. Residues: CASSPRLVLTYEQYF. This chain connects TRBV11-3 to TRBJ2-7; D unresolved. The CDR3 covers 15 residues. Per the germline V gene, CDR1 is SGHNT and CDR2 is YENEEA. V was clipped by 5 bases and J by 2 bases, with 16 bases between them.

The J gene is TRBJ2-7, the V gene TRBV6-5, with 8 bases identical to TRBD1. Germline V lookup: CDR1 MNHEY, CDR2 SVGAGI. With 6 bases clipped from V and 1 base from J, the junction kept 8 bases outside the gene matches. The CDR3 has 15 amino acids. The CDR3 loop reads CASSRQGIGSYEQYF. The CDR3 DNA follows: TGTGCCAGCAGCAGACAGGGGATAGGGTCCTACGAGCAGTACTTC.

The chain is built from TRBV7-6 and TRBJ2-2, with 12 bases lining up with TRBD2. This CDR3 is built from 16 residues. The J segment lost 6 bases and the V segment lost 3 bases, leaving 5 bases of the junction unmatched. Per the germline V gene, CDR1 is SGHVS and CDR2 is FNYEAQ. The CDR3 is CASSFSSGGASGELFF. For the CDR3, the DNA is TGTGCCAGCAGCTTCTCTAGCGGGGGGGCCTCCGGGGAGCTGTTTTTT.

The V gene is TRBV5-4, the J gene TRBJ1-1; D not certain. Germline CDR1 reads SGHNT; CDR2 reads YYREEE (reference sequence). CDR3 size: 13 residues. V lost 1 base and J lost 6, with 10 bases in between. The CDR3 is CASSLWREPEAFF. The CDR3 region has the DNA TGTGCCAGCAGCTTGTGGCGGGAGCCTGAAGCTTTCTTT.

The chain employs TRBV30 and TRBJ1-6; D may be TRBD1 (6 bases). The CDR3 loop spans 15 amino acids. The V end was cut by 1 base, the J end by 8 bases, with 15 bases between. Per the germline V gene, CDR1 is GTSNPN and CDR2 is SVGIG (reference sequence). CDR3 DNA sequence: TGTGCCTGGAGTGGTAAGGACAGAACCGATTCACCCCTCCACTTT. This sequence encodes CAWSGKDRTDSPLHF.

The chain couples TRBV9 to TRBJ1-4; 7 positions match TRBD1. This CDR3 has 15 amino acids. Germline loops: CDR1 SGDLS, CDR2 YYNGEE. V was clipped by 3 bases and J by 0 bases; unmatched bases: 2. CDR3: CASSAGGSTNEKLFF. The CDR3 coding sequence is TGTGCCAGCAGCGCAGGGGGATCAACTAATGAAAAACTGTTTTTT.

This chain connects TRBV18 to TRBJ2-7; 9 bases fit TRBD2. Trimming removed 0 bases from V and 6 bases from J; junction bases left unmatched: 9. CDR1 KGHSH and CDR2 LQKENI come from the germline V gene. CDR3 length equals 16 residues. The CDR3 DNA sequence: TGTGCCAGCTCACCACCTCAAGCGAGAGCGGGAGGCGAGCAGTACTTC. Translated, it gives CASSPPQARAGGEQYF.

V usage is TRBV27 and J usage is TRBJ2-5, with D perhaps matching TRBD2 (5 bases). The end of the DNA is better explained by TRBJ2-7, so the J call may be wrong. The CDR3 length is 16 residues. The V gene's germline CDR1 is MNHEY and CDR2 SMNVEV (reference sequence). DNA of the CDR3: TGTGCCAGCAGTCCTCCCCGGGGTGGACCCTCCTACGAGCAGTACTTC. It translates to CASSPPRGGPSYEQYF.

This clone has a handful of counts. The rearrangement uses TRBV12-5 and TRBJ2-3, with D perhaps TRBD1 (5 bases). Germline V gives CDR1 LGHNT, CDR2 FRNRAP. The CDR3 length is 16 residues. Trimming removed 1 base at V and 1 base at J, with 12 bases between. The DNA for the CDR3 is TGTGCTAGTGGTTTGGCCCCGTTGGGGCGCACAGATACGCAGTATTTT. Protein product: CASGLAPLGRTDTQYF.

A few counts support this clone. The chain couples TRBV7-3 to TRBJ2-5; the D gene is possibly TRBD2 (6 bases). With 5 bases removed from V and 5 bases from J, the gap between germline ends came to 12 bases. The length of the CDR3 is 13 residues. Germline V gene data show CDR1 as SGHTA and CDR2 as FQGTGA. DNA for the CDR3: TGTGCCAGCAGCACCAGTCGGGGGGAGACCCAGTACTTC. Amino acids: CASSTSRGETQYF.

The CDR3 nucleotides read TGTGCCAGCAGCCAAGGGGCTGGCACTGAAGCTTTCTTT. Encoded protein: CASSQGAGTEAFF. This chain links TRBV4-2 with TRBJ1-1; no definite D call. CDR1 and CDR2 from the germline V gene are LGHNA and YNFKEQ. The CDR3 covers 13 residues. V shed 1 base and J shed 4 bases, with 7 bases lying between them.

The chain combines TRBV5-4 with TRBJ2-7; a weak D match, TRBD1 (5 bases). The V end was cut by 0 bases, the J end by 3 bases, with 13 bases between. Germline V gene sequence: CDR1 SGHNT, CDR2 YYREEE (reference sequence). This CDR3 comprises 15 residues. DNA of the CDR3: TGTGCCAGCAGCTTGGGGGCAGGGAACTTCTACGAGCAGTACTTC. Encoded protein: CASSLGAGNFYEQYF.

V is TRBV29-1 and J is TRBJ2-7; weak D call: TRBD2 (5 bases). The V and J ends lost 5 bases and 1 base respectively, with 18 bases between them. Germline CDR1 is SQVTM and CDR2 is ANQGSEA. CDR3 length: 15 residues. CDR3 sequence (DNA): TGCAGCGTTTCCGAAGGGAAGCGAGGGTCCTACGAGCAGTACTTC. Amino acids: CSVSEGKRGSYEQYF.

This chain uses TRBV6-6 with TRBJ1-2; D perhaps matches TRBD1 (6 bases). With 6 bases removed from V and 2 bases from J, the gap between germline ends came to 10 bases. The CDR3 is 13 amino acids. CDR1 and CDR2 from the germline V gene are MNHNY and SVGAGI (reference sequence). The CDR3 here is CASSPQGNYGYTF. The DNA for the CDR3 is TGTGCCAGCAGCCCCCAGGGGAACTATGGCTACACCTTC.